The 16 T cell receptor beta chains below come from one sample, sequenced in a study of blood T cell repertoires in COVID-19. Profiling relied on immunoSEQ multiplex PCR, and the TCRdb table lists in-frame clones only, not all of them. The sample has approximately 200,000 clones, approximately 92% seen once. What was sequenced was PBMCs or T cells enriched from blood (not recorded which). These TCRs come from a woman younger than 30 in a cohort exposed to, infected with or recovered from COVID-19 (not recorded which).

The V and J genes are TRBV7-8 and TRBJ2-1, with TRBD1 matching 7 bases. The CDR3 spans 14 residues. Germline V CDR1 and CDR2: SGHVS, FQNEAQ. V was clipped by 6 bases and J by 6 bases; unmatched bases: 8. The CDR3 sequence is CASRPGTEINEQFF. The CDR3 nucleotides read TGTGCCAGCAGGCCCGGGACAGAGATCAATGAGCAGTTCTTC.

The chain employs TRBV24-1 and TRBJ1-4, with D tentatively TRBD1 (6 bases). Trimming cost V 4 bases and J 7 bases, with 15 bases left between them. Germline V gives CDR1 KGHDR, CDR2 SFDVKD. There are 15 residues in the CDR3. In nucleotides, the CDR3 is TGTGCCACCAGTGACCCACAGGGAGGGGGTGAAAAACTGTTTTTT. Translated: CATSDPQGGGEKLFF.

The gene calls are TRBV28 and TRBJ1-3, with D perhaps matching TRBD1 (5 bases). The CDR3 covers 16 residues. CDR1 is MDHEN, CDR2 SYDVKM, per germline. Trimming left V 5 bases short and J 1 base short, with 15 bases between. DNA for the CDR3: TGTGCCAGCAGTCCACCGGGACTTGGTTCTGGAAACACCATATATTTT. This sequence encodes CASSPPGLGSGNTIYF.

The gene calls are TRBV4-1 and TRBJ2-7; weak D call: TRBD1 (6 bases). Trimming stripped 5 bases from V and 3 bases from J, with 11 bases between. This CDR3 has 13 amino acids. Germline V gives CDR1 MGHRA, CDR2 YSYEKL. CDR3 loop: CASSVRDNYEQYF. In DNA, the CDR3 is TGCGCCAGCAGCGTGAGGGACAACTACGAGCAGTACTTC.

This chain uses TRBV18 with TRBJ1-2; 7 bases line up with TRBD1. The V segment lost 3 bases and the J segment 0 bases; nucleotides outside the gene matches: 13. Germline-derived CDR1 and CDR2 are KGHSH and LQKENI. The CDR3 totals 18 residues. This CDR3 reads CASSPYRQGPPANYGYTF. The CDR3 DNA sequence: TGTGCCAGCTCACCTTACCGACAGGGACCCCCCGCTAACTATGGCTACACCTTC.

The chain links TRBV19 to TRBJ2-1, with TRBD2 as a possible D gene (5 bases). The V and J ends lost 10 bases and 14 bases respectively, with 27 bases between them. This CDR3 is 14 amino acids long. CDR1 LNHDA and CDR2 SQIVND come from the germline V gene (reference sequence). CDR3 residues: CAISPPRGAAEKFF. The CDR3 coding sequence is TGTGCCATCTCTCCCCCCCGAGGAGCGGCGGAGAAGTTCTTC.

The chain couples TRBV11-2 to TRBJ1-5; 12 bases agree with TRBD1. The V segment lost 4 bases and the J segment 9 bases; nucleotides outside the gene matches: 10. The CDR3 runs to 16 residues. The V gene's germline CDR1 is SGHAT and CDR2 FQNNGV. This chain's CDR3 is CASSSGTGGIGAPQHF. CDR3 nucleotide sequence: TGTGCCAGCAGCTCCGGGACAGGGGGCATCGGAGCGCCCCAGCATTTT.

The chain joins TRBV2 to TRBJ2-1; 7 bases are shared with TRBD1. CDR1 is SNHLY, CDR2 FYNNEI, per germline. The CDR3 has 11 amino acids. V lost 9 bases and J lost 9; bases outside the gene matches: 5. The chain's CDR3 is CASHRGGEQFF. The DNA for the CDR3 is TGTGCCAGTCACAGGGGTGGTGAGCAGTTCTTC.

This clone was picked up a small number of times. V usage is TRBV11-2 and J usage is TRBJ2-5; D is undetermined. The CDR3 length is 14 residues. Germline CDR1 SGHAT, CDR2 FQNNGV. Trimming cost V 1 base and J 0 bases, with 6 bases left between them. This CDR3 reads CASSLGTNQETQYF. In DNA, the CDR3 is TGTGCCAGCAGCTTAGGTACTAACCAAGAGACCCAGTACTTC.

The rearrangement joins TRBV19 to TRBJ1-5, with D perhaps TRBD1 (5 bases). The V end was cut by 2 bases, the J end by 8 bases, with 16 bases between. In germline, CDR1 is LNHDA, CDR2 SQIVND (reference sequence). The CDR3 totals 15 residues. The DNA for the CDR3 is TGTGCCAGTAGTATACGGGGGAGAGGGTCGGAGCCCCAGCATTTT. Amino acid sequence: CASSIRGRGSEPQHF.

Here the CDR3 DNA reads TGTGCCAGCAGCGTAGAGAGGGCCTCGAACACCGGGGAGCTGTTTTTT. It specifies CASSVERASNTGELFF. The genes are TRBV9 and TRBJ2-2; perhaps TRBD2 as D (5 bases). V was pared by 0 bases and J by 0 bases, with 9 bases between. Germline CDR1 and CDR2: SGDLS and YYNGEE. The CDR3 loop spans 16 amino acids.

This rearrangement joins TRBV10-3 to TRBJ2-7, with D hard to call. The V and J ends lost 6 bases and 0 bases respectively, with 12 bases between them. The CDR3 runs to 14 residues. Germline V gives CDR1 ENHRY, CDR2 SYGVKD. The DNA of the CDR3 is TGTGCCATCAGCAACAGTGTACTCTCCTACGAGCAGTACTTC. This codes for CAISNSVLSYEQYF.

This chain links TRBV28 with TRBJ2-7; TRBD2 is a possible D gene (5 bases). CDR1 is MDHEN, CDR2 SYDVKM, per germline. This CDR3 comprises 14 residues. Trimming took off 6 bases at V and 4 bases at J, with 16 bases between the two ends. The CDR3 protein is CASRAGGSSYEQYF. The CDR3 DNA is TGTGCCAGCAGGGCCGGAGGATCTTCTTACGAGCAGTACTTC. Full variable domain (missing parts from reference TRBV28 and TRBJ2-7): DVKVTQSSRYLVKRTGEKVFLECVQDMDHENMFWYRQDPGLGLRLIYFSYDVKMKEKGDIPEGYSVSREKKERFSLILESASTNQTSMYLCASRAGGSSYEQYFGPGTRLTVT.

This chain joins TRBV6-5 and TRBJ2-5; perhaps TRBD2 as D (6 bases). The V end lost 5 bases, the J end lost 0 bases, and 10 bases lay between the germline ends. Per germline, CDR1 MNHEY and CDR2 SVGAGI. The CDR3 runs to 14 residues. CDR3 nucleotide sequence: TGTGCCAGCAGTCCGGGGGTAAACCAAGAGACCCAGTACTTC. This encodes CASSPGVNQETQYF.

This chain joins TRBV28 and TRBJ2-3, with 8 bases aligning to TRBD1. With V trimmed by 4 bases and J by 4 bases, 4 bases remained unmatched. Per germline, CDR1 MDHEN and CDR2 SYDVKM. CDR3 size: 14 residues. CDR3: CASSSQGVADTQYF. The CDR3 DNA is TGTGCCAGCAGTTCACAGGGGGTCGCAGATACGCAGTATTTT.

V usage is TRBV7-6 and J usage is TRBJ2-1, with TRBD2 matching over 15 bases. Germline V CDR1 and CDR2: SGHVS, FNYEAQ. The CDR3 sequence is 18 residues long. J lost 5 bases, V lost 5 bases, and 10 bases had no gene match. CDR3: CASSPRTSGGAPHNEQFF. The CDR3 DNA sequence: TGTGCCAGCAGCCCAAGGACTAGCGGGGGGGCACCACACAATGAGCAGTTCTTC.